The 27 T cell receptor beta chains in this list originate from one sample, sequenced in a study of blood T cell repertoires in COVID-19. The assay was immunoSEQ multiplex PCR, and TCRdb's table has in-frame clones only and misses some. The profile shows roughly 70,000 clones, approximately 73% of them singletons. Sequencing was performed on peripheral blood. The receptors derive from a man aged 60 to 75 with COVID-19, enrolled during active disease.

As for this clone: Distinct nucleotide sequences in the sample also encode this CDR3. CDR3 in amino acids: CASSLGGQGNTEAFF. DNA for the CDR3: TGCGCCAGCAGCTTGGGGGGACAGGGGAACACTGAAGCTTTCTTT. The chain links TRBV5-1 to TRBJ1-1; TRBD1 matches at 9 bases. The germline CDR1 and CDR2 sequences are SGHRS and YFSETQ. The CDR3 consists of 15 residues. The junction had 1 base not matched to a gene; V was cut back by 0 bases and J by 1 base. Using reference TRBV5-1 and TRBJ1-1 for the parts outside the CDR3, the full variable domain is KAGVTQTPRYLIKTRGQQVTLSCSPISGHRSVSWYQQTPGQGLQFLFEYFSETQRNKGNFPGRFSGRQFSNSRSEMNVSTLELGDSALYLCASSLGGQGNTEAFFGQGTRLTVV.

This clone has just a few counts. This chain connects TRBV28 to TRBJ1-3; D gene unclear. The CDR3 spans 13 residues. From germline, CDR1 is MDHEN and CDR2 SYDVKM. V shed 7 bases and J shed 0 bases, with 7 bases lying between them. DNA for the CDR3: TGTGCCAGCAATCAGATCTCTGGAAACACCATATATTTT. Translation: CASNQISGNTIYF.

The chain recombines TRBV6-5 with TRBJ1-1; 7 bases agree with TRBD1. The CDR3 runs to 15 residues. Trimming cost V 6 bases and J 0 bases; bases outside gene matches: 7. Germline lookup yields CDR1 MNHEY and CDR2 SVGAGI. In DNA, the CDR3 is TGTGCCAGCAGGTCCCTACAGGGGTTGAACACTGAAGCTTTCTTT. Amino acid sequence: CASRSLQGLNTEAFF.

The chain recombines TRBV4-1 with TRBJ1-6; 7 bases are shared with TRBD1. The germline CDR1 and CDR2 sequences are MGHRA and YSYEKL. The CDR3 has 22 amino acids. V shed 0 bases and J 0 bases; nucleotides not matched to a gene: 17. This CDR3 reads CASSQDRVTGLFRSSYNSPLHF. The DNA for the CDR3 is TGCGCCAGCAGCCAAGATCGGGTGACAGGGTTGTTCCGGAGCTCCTATAATTCACCCCTCCACTTT.

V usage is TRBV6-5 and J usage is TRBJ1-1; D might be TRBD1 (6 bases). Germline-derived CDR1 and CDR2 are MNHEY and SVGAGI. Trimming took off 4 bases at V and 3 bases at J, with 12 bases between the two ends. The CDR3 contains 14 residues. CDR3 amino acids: CASSSTGVDTEAFF. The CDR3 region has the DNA TGTGCCAGCAGTTCGACAGGAGTGGACACTGAAGCTTTCTTT.

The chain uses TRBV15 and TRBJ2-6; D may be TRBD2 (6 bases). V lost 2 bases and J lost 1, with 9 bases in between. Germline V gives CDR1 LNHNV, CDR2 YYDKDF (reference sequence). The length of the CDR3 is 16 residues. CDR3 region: CATSRTGGSGANVLTF. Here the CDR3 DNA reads TGTGCCACCAGCAGAACTGGAGGGTCTGGGGCCAACGTCCTGACTTTC.

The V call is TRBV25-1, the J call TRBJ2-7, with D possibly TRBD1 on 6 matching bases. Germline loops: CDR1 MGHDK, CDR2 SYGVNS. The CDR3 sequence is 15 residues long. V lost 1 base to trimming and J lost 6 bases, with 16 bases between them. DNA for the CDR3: TGTGCCAGCAGTGAATTACGTACAGGGCCCTCCGAGCAGTACTTC. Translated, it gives CASSELRTGPSEQYF.

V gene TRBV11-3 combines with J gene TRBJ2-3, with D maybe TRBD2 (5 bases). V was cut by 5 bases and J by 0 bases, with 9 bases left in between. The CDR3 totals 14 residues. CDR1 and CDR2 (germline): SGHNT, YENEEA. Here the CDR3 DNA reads TGTGCCAGCAGCAGGAGCGGTAGCACAGATACGCAGTATTTT. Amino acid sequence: CASSRSGSTDTQYF.

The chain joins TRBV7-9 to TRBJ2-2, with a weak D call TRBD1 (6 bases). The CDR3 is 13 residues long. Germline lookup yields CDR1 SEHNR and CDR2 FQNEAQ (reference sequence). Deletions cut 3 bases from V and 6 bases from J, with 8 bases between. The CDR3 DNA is TGTGCCAGCAGCTTCGACAGGCCCGGGGAGCTGTTTTTT. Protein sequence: CASSFDRPGELFF.

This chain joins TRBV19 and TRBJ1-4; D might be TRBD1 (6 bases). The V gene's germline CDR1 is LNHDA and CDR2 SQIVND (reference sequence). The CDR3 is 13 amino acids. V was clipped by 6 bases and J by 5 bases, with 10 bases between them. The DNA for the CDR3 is TGTGCCAGTAGACAGGGCGCCAATGAAAAACTGTTTTTT. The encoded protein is CASRQGANEKLFF.

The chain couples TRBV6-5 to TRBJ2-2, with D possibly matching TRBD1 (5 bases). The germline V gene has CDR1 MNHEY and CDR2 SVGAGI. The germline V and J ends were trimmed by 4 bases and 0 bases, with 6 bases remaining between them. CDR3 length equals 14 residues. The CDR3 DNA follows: TGTGCCAGCAGTTTAGGGGCGAACACCGGGGAGCTGTTTTTT. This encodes CASSLGANTGELFF.

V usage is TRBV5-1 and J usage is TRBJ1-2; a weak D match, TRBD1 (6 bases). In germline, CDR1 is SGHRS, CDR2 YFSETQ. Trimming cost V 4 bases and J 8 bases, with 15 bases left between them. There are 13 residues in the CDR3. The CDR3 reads CASSREGGGGYTF. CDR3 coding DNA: TGCGCCAGCAGCCGGGAGGGCGGGGGCGGCTACACCTTC. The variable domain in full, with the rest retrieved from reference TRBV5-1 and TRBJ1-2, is KAGVTQTPRYLIKTRGQQVTLSCSPISGHRSVSWYQQTPGQGLQFLFEYFSETQRNKGNFPGRFSGRQFSNSRSEMNVSTLELGDSALYLCASSREGGGGYTFGSGTRLTVV.

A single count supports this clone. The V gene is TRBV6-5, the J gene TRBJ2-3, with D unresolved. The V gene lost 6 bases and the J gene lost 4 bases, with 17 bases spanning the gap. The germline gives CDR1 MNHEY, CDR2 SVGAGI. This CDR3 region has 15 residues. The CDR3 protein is CASRGVAEWSDTQYF. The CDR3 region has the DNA TGTGCCAGCAGAGGAGTGGCGGAGTGGTCAGATACGCAGTATTTT.

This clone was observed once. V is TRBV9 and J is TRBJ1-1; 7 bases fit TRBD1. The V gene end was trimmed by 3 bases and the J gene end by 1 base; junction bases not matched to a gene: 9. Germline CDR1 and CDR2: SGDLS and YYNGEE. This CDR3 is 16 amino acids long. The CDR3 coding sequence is TGTGCCAGCAGCGCTTCCAACAGGGGCGGGAACACTGAAGCTTTCTTT. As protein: CASSASNRGGNTEAFF.

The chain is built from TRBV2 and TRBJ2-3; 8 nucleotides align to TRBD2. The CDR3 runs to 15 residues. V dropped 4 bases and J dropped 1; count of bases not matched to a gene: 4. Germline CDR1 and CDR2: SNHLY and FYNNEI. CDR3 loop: CASSGVSGGTDTQYF. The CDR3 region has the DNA TGTGCCAGCAGTGGTGTTAGCGGGGGCACAGATACGCAGTATTTT.

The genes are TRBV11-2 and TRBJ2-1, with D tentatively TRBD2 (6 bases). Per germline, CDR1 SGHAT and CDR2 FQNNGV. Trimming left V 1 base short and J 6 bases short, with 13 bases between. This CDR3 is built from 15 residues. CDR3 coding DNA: TGTGCCAGCAGCTTAGTCGTCGGGAGTTTCAATGAGCAGTTCTTC. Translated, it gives CASSLVVGSFNEQFF. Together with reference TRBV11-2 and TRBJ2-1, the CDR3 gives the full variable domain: EAGVAQSPRYKIIEKRQSVAFWCNPISGHATLYWYQQILGQGPKLLIQFQNNGVVDDSQLPKDRFSAERLKGVDSTLKIQPAKLEDSAVYLCASSLVVGSFNEQFFGPGTRLTVL.

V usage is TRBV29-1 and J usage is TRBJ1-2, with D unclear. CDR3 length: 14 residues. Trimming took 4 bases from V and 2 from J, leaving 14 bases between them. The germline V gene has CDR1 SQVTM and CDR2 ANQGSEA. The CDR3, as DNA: TGCAGCGTTGTTGTCAGGTCACACAACTATGGCTACACCTTC. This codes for CSVVVRSHNYGYTF. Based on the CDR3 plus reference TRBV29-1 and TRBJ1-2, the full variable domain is SAVISQKPSRDICQRGTSLTIQCQVDSQVTMMFWYRQQPGQSLTLIATANQGSEATYESGFVIDKFPISRPNLTFSTLTVSNMSPEDSSIYLCSVVVRSHNYGYTFGSGTRLTVV.

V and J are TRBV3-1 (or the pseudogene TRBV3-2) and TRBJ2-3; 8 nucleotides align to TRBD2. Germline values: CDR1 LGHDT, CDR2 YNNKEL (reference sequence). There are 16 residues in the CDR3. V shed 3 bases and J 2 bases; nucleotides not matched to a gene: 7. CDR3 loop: CASSQEGLVLTDTQYF. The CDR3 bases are TGTGCCAGCAGCCAGGAGGGACTAGTCCTCACAGATACGCAGTATTTT.

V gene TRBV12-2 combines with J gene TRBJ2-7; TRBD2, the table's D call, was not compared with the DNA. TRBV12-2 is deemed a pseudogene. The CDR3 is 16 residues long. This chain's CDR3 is CASRLVGSGGPWKQYF. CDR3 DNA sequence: TGTGCAAGTCGCTTAGTAGGCTCGGGAGGGCCGTGGAAGCAGTACTTC.

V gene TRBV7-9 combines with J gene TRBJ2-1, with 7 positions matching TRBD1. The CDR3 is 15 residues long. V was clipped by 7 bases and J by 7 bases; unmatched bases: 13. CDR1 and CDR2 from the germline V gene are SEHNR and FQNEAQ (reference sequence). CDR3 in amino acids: CASTDRVPSGNEQFF. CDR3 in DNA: TGTGCCAGCACCGACAGGGTTCCCTCGGGAAATGAGCAGTTCTTC.

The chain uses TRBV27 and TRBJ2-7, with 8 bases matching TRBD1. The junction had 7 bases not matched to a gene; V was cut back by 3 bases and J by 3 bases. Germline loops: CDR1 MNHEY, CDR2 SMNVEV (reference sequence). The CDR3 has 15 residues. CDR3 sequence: CASSFFPRGHYEQYF. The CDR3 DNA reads TGTGCCAGCAGTTTTTTTCCCAGGGGGCACTACGAGCAGTACTTC.

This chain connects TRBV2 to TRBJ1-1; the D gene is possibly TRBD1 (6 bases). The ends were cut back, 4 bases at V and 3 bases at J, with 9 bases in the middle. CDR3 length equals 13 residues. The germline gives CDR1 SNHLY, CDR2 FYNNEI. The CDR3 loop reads CASSVGADTEAFF. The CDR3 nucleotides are TGTGCCAGCAGTGTGGGGGCGGACACTGAAGCTTTCTTT. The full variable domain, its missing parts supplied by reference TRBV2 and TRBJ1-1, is EPEVTQTPSHQVTQMGQEVILRCVPISNHLYFYWYRQILGQKVEFLVSFYNNEISEKSEIFDDQFSVERPDGSNFTLKIRSTKLEDSAMYFCASSVGADTEAFFGQGTRLTVV.

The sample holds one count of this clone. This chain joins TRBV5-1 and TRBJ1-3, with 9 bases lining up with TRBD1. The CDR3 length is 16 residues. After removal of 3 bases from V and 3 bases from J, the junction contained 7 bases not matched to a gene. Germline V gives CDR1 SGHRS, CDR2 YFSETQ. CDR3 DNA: TGCGCCAGCAGCTCGGGACAGGGCTTCGGTGGAAACACCATATATTTT. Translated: CASSSGQGFGGNTIYF. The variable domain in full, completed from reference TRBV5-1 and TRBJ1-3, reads KAGVTQTPRYLIKTRGQQVTLSCSPISGHRSVSWYQQTPGQGLQFLFEYFSETQRNKGNFPGRFSGRQFSNSRSEMNVSTLELGDSALYLCASSSGQGFGGNTIYFGEGSWLTVV.

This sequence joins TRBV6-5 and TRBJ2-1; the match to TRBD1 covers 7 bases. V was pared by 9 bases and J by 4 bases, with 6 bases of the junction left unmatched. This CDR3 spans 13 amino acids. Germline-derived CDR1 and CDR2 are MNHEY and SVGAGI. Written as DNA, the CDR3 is TGTGCCAGTCGAAGGGGGCTATACAATGAGCAGTTCTTC. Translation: CASRRGLYNEQFF.

CDR3 bases: TGTGCCTGGAGTGGGTCGGAGGATACGCAGTATTTT. This gives the protein CAWSGSEDTQYF. The chain combines TRBV30 with TRBJ2-3; no firm D call. CDR1 and CDR2 from the germline V gene are GTSNPN and SVGIG (reference sequence). There are 12 residues in the CDR3. V was shortened by 1 base and J by 6 bases, with 8 bases between the two germline ends.

The CDR3 reads CSVTLKTTYEQYF. The DNA for the CDR3 is TGCAGCGTCACTCTTAAAACCACCTACGAGCAGTACTTC. The chain joins TRBV29-1 to TRBJ2-7; D gene ambiguous. V gave up 6 bases and J gave up 2 bases, with 14 bases separating them. There are 13 residues in the CDR3. Germline CDR1 reads SQVTM; CDR2 reads ANQGSEA.

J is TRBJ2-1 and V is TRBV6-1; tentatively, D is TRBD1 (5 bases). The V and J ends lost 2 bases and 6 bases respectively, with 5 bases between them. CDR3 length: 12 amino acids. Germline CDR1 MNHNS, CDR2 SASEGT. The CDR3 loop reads CASSERGNEQFF. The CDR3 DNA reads TGTGCCAGCAGTGAAAGGGGCAATGAGCAGTTCTTC.